This T cell receptor beta chain was recovered during a study of cytomegalovirus exposure and HLA in healthy donors. Primers for the PCR totalled 60 Vbeta and 13 Jbeta. Sequencing used immunoSEQ multiplex PCR; TCRdb keeps in-frame clones, though not all of them. The sample has 110,000 or so clones, approximately 69% seen once; the top ten hold 9.5% to 13%. V was cut by 1 base and J by 4 bases, with 28 bases left in between. This CDR3 is built from 21 residues. Germline V lookup: CDR1 MNHNS, CDR2 SASEGT. This chain joins TRBV6-1 and TRBJ1-4, with a possible D match to TRBD1 (6 bases). This TCR derives from a woman aged 50 to 60 in good health and CMV-seropositive. Material for sequencing was PBMCs. For the CDR3, the DNA is TGTGCCAGCAGTGAAGGCCTAGGATATTTTGGGGGACACTACGATAATGAAAAACTGTTTTTT. Protein sequence: CASSEGLGYFGGHYDNEKLFF.